This T cell receptor beta chain was sequenced in a study of cytomegalovirus exposure and HLA in healthy donors. Study at large: Roughly 80 million unique TCRs from HLA-typed donors made up an early data release.

A multiplex PCR was run with 60 Vbeta primers and 13 Jbeta primers. The assay was immunoSEQ multiplex PCR, and TCRdb's table has in-frame clones only and misses some. The sample shows under 170,000 clones, just under 65% of them seen only once. Note on this clone: Antigen: not known.

Findings and caveats of the study: Data from an earlier analysis indicated that most TCR beta V segments were productive either about 87% or about 30% of the time. In a later analysis, CMV-associated beta chains were mostly HLA-associated, it appeared. TCR beta chains numbering under 200 were designated cytomegalovirus-associated.

The source is an older woman in good health and CMV-seropositive. The sequenced material came from PBMCs.

The CDR3 loop reads CASSYFSGGDPEQYF. In nucleotides, the CDR3 is TGTGCCAGCAGTTACTTTAGCGGGGGAGATCCCGAGCAGTACTTC. J is TRBJ2-7 and V is TRBV6-6; 9 bases map to TRBD2. The CDR3 extends over 15 amino acids. J gave up 6 bases and V 1 base, and 7 bases lay outside the gene matches. Germline assignment: CDR1 MNHNY and CDR2 SVGAGI (reference sequence).